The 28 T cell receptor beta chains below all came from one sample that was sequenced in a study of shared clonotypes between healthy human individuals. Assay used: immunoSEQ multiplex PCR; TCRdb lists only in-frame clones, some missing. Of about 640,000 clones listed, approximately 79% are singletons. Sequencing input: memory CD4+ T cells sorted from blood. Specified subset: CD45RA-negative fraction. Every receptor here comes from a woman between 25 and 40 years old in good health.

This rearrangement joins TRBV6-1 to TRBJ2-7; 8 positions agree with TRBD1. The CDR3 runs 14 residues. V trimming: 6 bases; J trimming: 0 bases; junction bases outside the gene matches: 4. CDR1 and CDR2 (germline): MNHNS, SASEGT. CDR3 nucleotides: TGTGCCAGCAGGCAACAGGGGGACTCCTACGAGCAGTACTTC. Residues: CASRQQGDSYEQYF.

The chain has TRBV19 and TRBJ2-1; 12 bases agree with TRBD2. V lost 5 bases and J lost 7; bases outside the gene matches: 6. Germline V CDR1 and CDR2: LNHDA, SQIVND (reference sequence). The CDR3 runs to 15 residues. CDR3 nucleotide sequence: TGTGCCAGTAGTCTAGGGACTAGCGGGCTGAATGAGCAGTTCTTC. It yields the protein CASSLGTSGLNEQFF.

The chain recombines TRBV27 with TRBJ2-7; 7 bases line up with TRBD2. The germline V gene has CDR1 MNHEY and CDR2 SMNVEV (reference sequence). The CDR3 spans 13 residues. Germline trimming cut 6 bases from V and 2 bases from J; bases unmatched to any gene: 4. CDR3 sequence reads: CASRGGGPYEQYF. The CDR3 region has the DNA TGTGCCAGCAGGGGGGGAGGGCCCTACGAGCAGTACTTC.

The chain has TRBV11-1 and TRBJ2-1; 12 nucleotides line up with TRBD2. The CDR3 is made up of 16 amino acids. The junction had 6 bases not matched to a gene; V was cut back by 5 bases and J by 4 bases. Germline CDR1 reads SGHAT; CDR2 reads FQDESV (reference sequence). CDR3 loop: CASSRWTSGMYNEQFF. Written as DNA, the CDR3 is TGTGCCAGCAGCCGATGGACTAGCGGGATGTACAATGAGCAGTTCTTC. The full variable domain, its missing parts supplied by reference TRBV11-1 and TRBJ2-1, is EAEVAQSPRYKITEKSQAVAFWCDPISGHATLYWYRQILGQGPELLVQFQDESVVDDSQLPKDRFSAERLKGVDSTLKIQPAELGDSAMYLCASSRWTSGMYNEQFFGPGTRLTVL.

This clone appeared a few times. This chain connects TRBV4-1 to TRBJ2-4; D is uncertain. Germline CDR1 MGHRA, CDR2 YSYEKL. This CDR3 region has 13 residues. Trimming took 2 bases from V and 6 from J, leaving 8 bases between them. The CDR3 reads CASSQTIRNIQYF. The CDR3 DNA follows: TGCGCCAGCAGCCAAACGATCCGAAACATTCAGTACTTC.

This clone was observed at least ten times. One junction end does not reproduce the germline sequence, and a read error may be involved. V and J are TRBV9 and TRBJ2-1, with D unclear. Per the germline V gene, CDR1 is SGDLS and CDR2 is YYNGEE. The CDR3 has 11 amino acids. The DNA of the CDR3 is TGTGCCAGCAGCCCACCCGCGTTTTGGGTCTTC. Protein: CASSPPAFWVF.

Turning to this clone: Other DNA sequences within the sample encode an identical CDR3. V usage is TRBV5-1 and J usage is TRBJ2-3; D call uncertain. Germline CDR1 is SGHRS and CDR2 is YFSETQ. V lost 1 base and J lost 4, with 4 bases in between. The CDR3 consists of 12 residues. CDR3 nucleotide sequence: TGCGCCAGCAGCTTGTTAGCAGATACGCAGTATTTT. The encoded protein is CASSLLADTQYF.

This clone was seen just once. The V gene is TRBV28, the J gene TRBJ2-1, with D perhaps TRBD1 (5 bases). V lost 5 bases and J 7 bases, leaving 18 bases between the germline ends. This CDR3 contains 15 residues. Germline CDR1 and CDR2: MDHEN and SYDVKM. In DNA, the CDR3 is TGTGCCAGCAGTCATCAGGACACCCCGACAAATGAGCAGTTCTTC. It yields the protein CASSHQDTPTNEQFF.

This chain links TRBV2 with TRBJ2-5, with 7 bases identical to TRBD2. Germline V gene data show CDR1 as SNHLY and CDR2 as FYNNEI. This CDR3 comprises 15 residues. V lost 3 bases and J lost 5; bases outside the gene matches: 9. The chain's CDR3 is CASSESELAKETQYF. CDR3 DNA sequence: TGTGCCAGCAGTGAGAGTGAACTAGCGAAGGAGACCCAGTACTTC.

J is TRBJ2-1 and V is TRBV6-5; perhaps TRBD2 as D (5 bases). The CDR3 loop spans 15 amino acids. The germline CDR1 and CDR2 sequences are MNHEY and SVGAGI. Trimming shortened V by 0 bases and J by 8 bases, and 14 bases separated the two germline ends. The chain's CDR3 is CASSYSEHPGDEQFF. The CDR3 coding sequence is TGTGCCAGCAGTTACTCGGAGCACCCCGGGGATGAGCAGTTCTTC.

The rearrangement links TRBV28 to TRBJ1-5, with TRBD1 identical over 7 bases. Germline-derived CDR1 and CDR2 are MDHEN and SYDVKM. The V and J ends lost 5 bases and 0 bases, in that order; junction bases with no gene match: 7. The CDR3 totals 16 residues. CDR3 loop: CASSPLGQRSNQPQHF. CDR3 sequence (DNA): TGTGCCAGCAGTCCCTTGGGACAGCGTAGCAATCAGCCCCAGCATTTT.

This CDR3 is CASSFSMNTEAFF. DNA of the CDR3: TGTGCCAGCAGTTTTTCCATGAACACTGAAGCTTTCTTT. This chain uses TRBV28 with TRBJ1-1; no definite D call. This CDR3 is 13 amino acids long. Trimming left V 3 bases short and J 0 bases short, with 5 bases between. Germline CDR1 reads MDHEN; CDR2 reads SYDVKM.

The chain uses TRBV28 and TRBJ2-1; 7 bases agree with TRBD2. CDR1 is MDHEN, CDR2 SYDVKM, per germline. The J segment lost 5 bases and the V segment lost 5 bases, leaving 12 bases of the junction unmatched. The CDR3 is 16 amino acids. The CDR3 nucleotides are TGTGCCAGCAGTCCCAATGGGGGAGGGCAGCACAATGAGCAGTTCTTC. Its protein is CASSPNGGGQHNEQFF.

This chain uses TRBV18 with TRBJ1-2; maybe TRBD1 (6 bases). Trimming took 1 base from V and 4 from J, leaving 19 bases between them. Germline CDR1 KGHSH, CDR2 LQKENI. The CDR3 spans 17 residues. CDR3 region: CASSPLPTTTGFYGYTF. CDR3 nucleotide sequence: TGTGCCAGCTCACCACTACCTACGACGACAGGCTTCTATGGCTACACCTTC.

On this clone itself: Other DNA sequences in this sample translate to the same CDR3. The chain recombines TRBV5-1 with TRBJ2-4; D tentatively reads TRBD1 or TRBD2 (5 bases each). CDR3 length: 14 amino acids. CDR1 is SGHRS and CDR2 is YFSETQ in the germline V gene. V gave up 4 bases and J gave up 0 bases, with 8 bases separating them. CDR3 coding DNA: TGCGCCAGCAGCCCGGGGACAGCCAAAAACATTCAGTACTTC. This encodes CASSPGTAKNIQYF.

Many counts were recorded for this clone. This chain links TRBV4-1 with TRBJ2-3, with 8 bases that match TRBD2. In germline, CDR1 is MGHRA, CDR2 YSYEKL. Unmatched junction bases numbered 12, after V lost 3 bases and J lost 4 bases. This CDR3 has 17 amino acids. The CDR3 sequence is CASSQRVAGYVADTQYF. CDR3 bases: TGCGCCAGCAGCCAGAGAGTAGCGGGATATGTCGCAGATACGCAGTATTTT.

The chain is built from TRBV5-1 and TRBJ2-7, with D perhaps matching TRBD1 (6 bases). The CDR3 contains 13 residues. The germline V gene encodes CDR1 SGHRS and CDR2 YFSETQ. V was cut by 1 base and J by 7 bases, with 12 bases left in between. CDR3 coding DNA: TGCGCCAGCAGCTTGAGTCAGGGGAATGAGCAGTACTTC. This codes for CASSLSQGNEQYF.

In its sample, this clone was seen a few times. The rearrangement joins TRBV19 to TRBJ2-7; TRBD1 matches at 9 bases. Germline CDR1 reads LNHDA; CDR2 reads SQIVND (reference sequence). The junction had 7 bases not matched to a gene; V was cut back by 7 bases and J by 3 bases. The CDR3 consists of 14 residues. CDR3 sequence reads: CASTGTGTIYEQYF. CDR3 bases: TGTGCCAGTACTGGGACAGGGACAATCTACGAGCAGTACTTC.

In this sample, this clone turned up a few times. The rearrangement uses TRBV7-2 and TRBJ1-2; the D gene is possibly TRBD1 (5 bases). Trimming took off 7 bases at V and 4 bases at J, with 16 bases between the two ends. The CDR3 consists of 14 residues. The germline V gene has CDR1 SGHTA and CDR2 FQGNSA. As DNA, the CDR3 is TGTGCCAGCACCAACCGTCAGGGTCTCTATGGCTACACCTTC. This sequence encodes CASTNRQGLYGYTF. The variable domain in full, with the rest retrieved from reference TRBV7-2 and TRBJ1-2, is GAGVSQSPSNKVTEKGKDVELRCDPISGHTALYWYRQSLGQGLEFLIYFQGNSAPDKSGLPSDRFSAERTGGSVSTLTIQRTQQEDSAVYLCASTNRQGLYGYTFGSGTRLTVV.

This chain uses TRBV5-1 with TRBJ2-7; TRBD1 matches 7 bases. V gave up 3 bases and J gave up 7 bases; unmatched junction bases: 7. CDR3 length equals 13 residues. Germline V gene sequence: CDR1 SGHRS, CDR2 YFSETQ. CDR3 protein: CASSYDRVGEQYF. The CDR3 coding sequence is TGCGCCAGCAGCTATGACAGGGTGGGAGAGCAGTACTTC.

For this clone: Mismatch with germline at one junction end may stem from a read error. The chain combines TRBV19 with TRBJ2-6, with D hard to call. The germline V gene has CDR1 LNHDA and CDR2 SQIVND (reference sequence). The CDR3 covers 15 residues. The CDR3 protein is CRSRPASSGANVLTF. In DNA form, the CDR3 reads TGCAGAAGCCGACCCGCCAGCTCTGGGGCCAACGTCCTGACTTTC. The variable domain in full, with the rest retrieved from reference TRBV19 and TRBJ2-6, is DGGITQSPKYLFRKEGQNVTLSCEQNLNHDAMYWYRQDPGQGLRLIYYSQIVNDFQKGDIAEGYSVSREKKESFPLTVTSAQKNPTAFYLCRSRPASSGANVLTFGAGSRLTVL.

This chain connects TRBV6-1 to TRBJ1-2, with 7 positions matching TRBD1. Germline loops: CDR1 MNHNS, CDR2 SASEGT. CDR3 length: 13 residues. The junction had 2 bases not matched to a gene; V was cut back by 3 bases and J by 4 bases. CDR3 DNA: TGTGCCAGCAGTGAGGGACAGCTCTATGGCTACACCTTC. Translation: CASSEGQLYGYTF.

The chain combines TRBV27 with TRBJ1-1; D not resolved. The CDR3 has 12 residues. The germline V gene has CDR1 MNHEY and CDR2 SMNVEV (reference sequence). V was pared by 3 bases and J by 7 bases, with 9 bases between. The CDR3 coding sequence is TGTGCCAGCAGTTTCCCCCCGAATGAAGCTTTCTTT. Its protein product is CASSFPPNEAFF.

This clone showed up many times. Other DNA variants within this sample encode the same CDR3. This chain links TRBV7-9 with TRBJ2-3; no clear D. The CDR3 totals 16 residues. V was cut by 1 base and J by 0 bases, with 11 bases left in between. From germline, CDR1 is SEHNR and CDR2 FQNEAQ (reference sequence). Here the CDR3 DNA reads TGTGCCAGCAGCTTAGGGCCCCAACCTAGCACAGATACGCAGTATTTT. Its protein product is CASSLGPQPSTDTQYF.

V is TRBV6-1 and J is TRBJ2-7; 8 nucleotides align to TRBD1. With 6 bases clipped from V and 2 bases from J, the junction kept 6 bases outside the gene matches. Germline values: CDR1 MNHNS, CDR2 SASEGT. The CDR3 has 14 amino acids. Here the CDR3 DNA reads TGTGCCAGCAGGCCAACAGGGGGGCCCTACGAGCAGTACTTC. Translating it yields CASRPTGGPYEQYF.

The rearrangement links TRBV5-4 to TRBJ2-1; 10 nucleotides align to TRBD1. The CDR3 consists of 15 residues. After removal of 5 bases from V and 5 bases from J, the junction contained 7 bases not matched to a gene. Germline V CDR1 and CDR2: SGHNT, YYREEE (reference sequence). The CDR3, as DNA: TGTGCCAGCAGTGGGGGGACAGGGGTGAACAATGAGCAGTTCTTC. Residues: CASSGGTGVNNEQFF.

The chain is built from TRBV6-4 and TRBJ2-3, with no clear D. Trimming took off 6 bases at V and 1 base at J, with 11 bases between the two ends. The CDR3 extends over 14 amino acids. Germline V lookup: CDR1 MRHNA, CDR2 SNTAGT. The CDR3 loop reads CASSLSLGTDTQYF. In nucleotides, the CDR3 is TGTGCCAGCAGCCTGTCTCTAGGCACAGATACGCAGTATTTT.

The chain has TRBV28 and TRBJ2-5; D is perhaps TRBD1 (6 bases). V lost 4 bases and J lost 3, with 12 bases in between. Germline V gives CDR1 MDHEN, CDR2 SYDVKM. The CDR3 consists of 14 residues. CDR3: CASSSGALEETQYF. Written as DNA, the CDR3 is TGTGCCAGCAGTTCAGGGGCGCTCGAAGAGACCCAGTACTTC. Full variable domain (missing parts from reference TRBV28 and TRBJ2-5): DVKVTQSSRYLVKRTGEKVFLECVQDMDHENMFWYRQDPGLGLRLIYFSYDVKMKEKGDIPEGYSVSREKKERFSLILESASTNQTSMYLCASSSGALEETQYFGPGTRLLVL.